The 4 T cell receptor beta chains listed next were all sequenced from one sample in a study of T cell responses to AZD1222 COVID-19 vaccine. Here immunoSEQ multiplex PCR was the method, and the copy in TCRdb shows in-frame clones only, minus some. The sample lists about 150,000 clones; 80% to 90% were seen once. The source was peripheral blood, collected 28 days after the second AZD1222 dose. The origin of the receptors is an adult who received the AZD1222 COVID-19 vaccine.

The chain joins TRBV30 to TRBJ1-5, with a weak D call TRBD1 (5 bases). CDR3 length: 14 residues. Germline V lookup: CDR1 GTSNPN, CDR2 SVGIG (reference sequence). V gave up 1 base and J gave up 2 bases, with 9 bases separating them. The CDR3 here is CAWSADSGNQPQHF. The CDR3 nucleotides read TGTGCCTGGAGTGCTGACAGTGGCAATCAGCCCCAGCATTTT.

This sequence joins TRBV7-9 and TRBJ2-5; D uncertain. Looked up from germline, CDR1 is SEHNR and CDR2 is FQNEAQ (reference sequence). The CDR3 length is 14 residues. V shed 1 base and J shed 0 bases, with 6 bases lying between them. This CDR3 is CASSLGWDQETQYF. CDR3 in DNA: TGTGCCAGCAGCTTAGGCTGGGACCAAGAGACCCAGTACTTC.

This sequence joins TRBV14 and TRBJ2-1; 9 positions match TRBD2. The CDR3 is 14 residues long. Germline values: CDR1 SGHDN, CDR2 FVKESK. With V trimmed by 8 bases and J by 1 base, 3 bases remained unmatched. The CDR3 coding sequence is TGTGCCAGCCATAGCGGGAGTTCCTACAATGAGCAGTTCTTC. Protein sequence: CASHSGSSYNEQFF.

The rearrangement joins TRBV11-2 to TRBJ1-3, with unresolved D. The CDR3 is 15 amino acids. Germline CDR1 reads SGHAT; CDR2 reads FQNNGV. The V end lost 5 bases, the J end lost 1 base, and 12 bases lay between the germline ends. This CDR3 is CASSPIRTSGNTIYF. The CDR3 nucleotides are TGTGCCAGCAGCCCCATCCGGACTTCTGGAAACACCATATATTTT. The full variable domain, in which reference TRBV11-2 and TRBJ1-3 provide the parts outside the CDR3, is EAGVAQSPRYKIIEKRQSVAFWCNPISGHATLYWYQQILGQGPKLLIQFQNNGVVDDSQLPKDRFSAERLKGVDSTLKIQPAKLEDSAVYLCASSPIRTSGNTIYFGEGSWLTVV.